This T cell receptor (beta chain) is from a study of shared clonotypes between healthy human individuals. The protocol was immunoSEQ multiplex PCR, while the TCRdb copy is restricted to in-frame clones and leaves out a portion. The sample has 950,000 to 1,300,000 clones, 70% to 80% seen once. The source material was memory CD4+ T cells sorted from blood. This sample's subset: CD45RA-negative fraction. The receptor's source is a man aged 18 to 29 in good health.

CDR3 coding DNA: TGTGCCAGCAGCCGCCTGGACAGCTCTAACTATGGCTACACCTTC. This translates into CASSRLDSSNYGYTF. The chain has TRBV11-2 and TRBJ1-2; the D gene is possibly TRBD1 (6 bases). The CDR3 has 15 residues. The germline V and J ends were trimmed by 5 bases and 0 bases, with 13 bases remaining between them. Germline assignment: CDR1 SGHAT and CDR2 FQNNGV.